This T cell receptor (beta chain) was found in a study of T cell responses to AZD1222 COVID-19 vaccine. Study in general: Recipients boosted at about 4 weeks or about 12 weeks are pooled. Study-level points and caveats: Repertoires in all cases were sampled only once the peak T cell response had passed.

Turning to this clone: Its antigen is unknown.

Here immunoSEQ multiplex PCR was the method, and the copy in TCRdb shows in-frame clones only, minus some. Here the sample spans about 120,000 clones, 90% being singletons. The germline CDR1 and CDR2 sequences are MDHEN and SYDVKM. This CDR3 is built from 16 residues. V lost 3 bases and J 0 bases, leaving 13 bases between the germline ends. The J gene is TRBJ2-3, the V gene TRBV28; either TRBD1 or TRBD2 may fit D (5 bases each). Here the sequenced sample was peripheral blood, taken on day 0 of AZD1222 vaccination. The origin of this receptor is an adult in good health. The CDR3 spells CASSLPGQMSTDTQYF. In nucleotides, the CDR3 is TGTGCCAGCAGTTTGCCGGGGCAAATGAGCACAGATACGCAGTATTTT.